This TCR beta chain was recorded in a study of OX40 agonist ivuxolimab in advanced cancers. A note on the overall study: Ivuxolimab, which targeted the costimulatory receptor OX40 (CD134), was an agonistic, fully human IgG2 monoclonal antibody. The paper describes the monotherapy dose-escalation part (N ≈ 50 patients) of the phase I trial of ivuxolimab. Three dose-escalation patients achieved partial responses, one with hepatocellular carcinoma and two with cutaneous melanoma. Intravenous ivuxolimab was administered to patients every 2 weeks at six dose levels: 0.01, 0.1, 0.3, 1.5, 3 and 10 mg/kg. Of the approximately 54 patients in dose escalation, around 19 had hepatocellular carcinoma, some 15 had melanoma, 9 had renal cell carcinoma and 9 had head and neck cancer. In the dose-escalation cohort, around four fifths of patients were male, and the mean age was 60 years with a range of 23 to 79. The point of sequencing TCRbeta in the periphery was to test whether ivuxolimab changed TCR sequence diversity and drove clonal T-cell expansion. Patients were allowed to have had prior anti-PD-1, anti-PD-L1 or anti-CTLA-4 therapy, and 30% to 50% of the dose-escalation patients had previously received checkpoint inhibitors.

To sequence the TCRbeta CDR3 region, genomic DNA was isolated from the sorted cells. The immunoSEQ Assay was used to sequence the TCRbeta CDR3 regions. TCRdb's version of the immuneACCESS table is confined to in-frame rearrangements and falls short of the full clone set. An unresolved V gene accounts for under half of the shortfall where checked; the remainder is of unknown origin. Here the sample has fewer than 85,000 clones; 85% to 90% occur a single time. In total, the top ten clones hold approximately 0.51% of the sample. Results and caveats for the whole study, not just this receptor: Antigen specificity was not determined for the clonally expanded peripheral T cells. Low levels of normalized T-cell clonal expansion were also shown by some nonresponding patients. After ivuxolimab, more expanded clones were found on average in CD8+ T cells than in CD4+ T cells. Clonal expansion of both CD4+ and CD8+ blood T cells was observed from baseline to week 6 at doses 0.1 to 3.0 mg/kg. Partial responders in the 0.1-3.0 mg/kg groups had among the lowest normalized peripheral clonal expansion, especially among CD8+ T cells.

The trial excluded patients who had a history of autoimmune disease or were on systemic immunosuppression. In every dose cohort, peripheral blood was drawn for TCR sequencing at baseline, cycle 4 day 1, and cycle 7 day 1. The samples were drawn from a first-in-human, open-label, multicenter phase I dose-escalation trial of ivuxolimab. Adults with locally advanced or metastatic melanoma, renal cell, hepatocellular, or head and neck squamous cell carcinoma were enrolled in the trial. Before TCR sequencing, CD4+ T cells and CD8+ T cells from peripheral blood were sorted into separate populations. V was cut back by 4 bases and J by 10 bases, leaving a gap of 7 bases between them. The CDR1 and CDR2 encoded by the germline V gene are SNHLY and FYNNEI. Including cysteine and phenylalanine, the CDR3 has 11 amino acids. CDR3 DNA is the only sequence kept; it has 33 bases, read in frame from the first base.

Turning to this clone: What antigen it recognizes has not been identified. Base qualities are missing; no much larger clone stands one base away.

This sample comprised CD4+ or CD8+ T cells sorted from blood, obtained in a trial of the OX40 agonist ivuxolimab. This sequence originates from an adult with an advanced solid tumor such as melanoma, head and neck, liver or kidney cancer. The sequence links TRBV2 to TRBJ1-4; D gene: possibly TRBD1, on 5 matching bases. The nucleotide sequence reads as follows: TGTGCCAGCAGTGGAAGGGGAAAACTGTTTTTT. The translation is CASSGRGKLFF.